This T cell receptor (beta chain) was sequenced in a study of blood T cell repertoires in COVID-19. Study as a whole: Sites across the United States, Italy and Spain contributed samples from acute and convalescent COVID-19. Nucleic acid was either cDNA or gDNA, and it came from T cells, B-cell-depleted T cells, or PBMCs.

Seattle researchers signed up patients amid active infection and tracked them longitudinally. TCRdb's copy holds only in-frame clones and misses some; the assay was immunoSEQ multiplex PCR. Here the sample spans 300,000 to 400,000 clones, about nine tenths being singletons. Germline V CDR1 and CDR2: MNHNS, SASEGT. The CDR3 spans 14 residues. The V gene lost 0 bases and the J gene lost 6 bases, with 11 bases spanning the gap. The receptor was isolated from a woman aged 70-85 years with COVID-19, enrolled during active disease. The chain uses TRBV6-1 and TRBJ1-1; no clear D gene. The sample taken for sequencing was peripheral blood. CDR3 in amino acids: CASSEAWRKPEAFF. The CDR3 coding sequence is TGTGCCAGCAGTGAAGCGTGGCGGAAGCCTGAAGCTTTCTTT.